This section outlines one TCR beta chain sequence together with its context. This entry is derived from a study of T cell changes during pregnancy in multiple sclerosis. Method: immunoSEQ multiplex PCR; TCRdb's copy keeps in-frame clones and lacks some. The sample records around 75,000 clones, roughly nine tenths being singletons. CDR1 and CDR2 (germline): SGHTA, FQGNSA. Between the trimmed V and J ends, which lost 4 bases and 9 bases, there was a span of 18 bases. This CDR3 region has 14 residues. The chain employs TRBV7-2 and TRBJ1-1; D possibly corresponds to TRBD1 (5 bases). The sequences come from CD4+ T cells from peripheral blood mononuclear cells, collected in the third trimester of pregnancy. The sequence was collected from a female donor in good health, enrolled as a control in a pregnancy study. The CDR3 is CASSSQGLQEKAFF. The CDR3 bases are TGTGCCAGCAGCTCGCAGGGACTACAAGAGAAAGCTTTCTTT.